The 4 T cell receptor beta chains given below trace back to one sample, sequenced in a study of Ad26.COV2.S vaccination and SARS-CoV-2 variants. Treatment defined: 15 to 20 received Ad26.COV2.S at low or high dose, single or two shots; roughly five received placebo; per-sample allocation not given. Sampling took place 63 days after the first vaccine or placebo injection. The table came from immunoSEQ multiplex PCR; TCRdb's copy has only in-frame clones and leaves some out. The data show about 350,000 clones, approximately 90% seen once. Sequenced here: peripheral blood, sampled in a trial of Ad26.COV2.S vaccine versus placebo. These receptors were obtained from a person between 18 and 65 years old who received the Ad26.COV2.S COVID-19 vaccine or a placebo.

The CDR3 loop is CASSTPPGSNYGYTF. The CDR3, as DNA: TGTGCCAGCAGCACGCCCCCGGGGTCTAACTATGGCTACACCTTC. This sequence joins TRBV9 and TRBJ1-2; no definite D call. Trimming took off 4 bases at V and 0 bases at J, with 13 bases between the two ends. This CDR3 comprises 15 residues. Germline CDR1 and CDR2: SGDLS and YYNGEE.

This chain joins TRBV9 and TRBJ1-2, with unresolved D. From germline, CDR1 is SGDLS and CDR2 YYNGEE. The CDR3 has 10 residues. Trimming cost V 7 bases and J 6 bases, with 7 bases left between them. The CDR3 protein is CASSRNGYTF. The CDR3 DNA is TGTGCCAGCTCACGGAATGGCTACACCTTC.

The J gene is TRBJ1-1, the V gene TRBV5-1, with 10 bases matching TRBD1. The CDR3 is 15 residues long. Unmatched junction bases numbered 4, after V lost 0 bases and J lost 5 bases. Germline CDR1 reads SGHRS; CDR2 reads YFSETQ. CDR3 residues: CASSLAGQGSTEAFF. DNA for the CDR3: TGCGCCAGCAGCTTGGCGGGACAGGGGAGTACTGAAGCTTTCTTT.

The chain combines TRBV29-1 with TRBJ2-7, with 7 positions matching TRBD1. This CDR3 spans 13 amino acids. Germline V gene lookup returns CDR1 SQVTM and CDR2 ANQGSEA. J lost 2 bases, V lost 4 bases, and 5 bases had no gene match. CDR3 nucleotides: TGCAGCGTTGCGACAGGGCGCACCTACGAGCAGTACTTC. Its translation: CSVATGRTYEQYF.